The following is a T cell receptor (beta chain) sequence with its context. Trimming left V 4 bases short and J 9 bases short, with 24 bases between. Germline V gives CDR1 MNHEY, CDR2 SVGAGI. The CDR3 is 16 amino acids. These data are taken from a study of blood T cell repertoires in COVID-19. Assay: immunoSEQ multiplex PCR; the TCRdb copy retains only in-frame clones and omits some. In the table there are under 200,000 clones, approximately 85% of which are singletons. The sequence was collected from an elderly woman with acute or convalescent COVID-19. V and J are TRBV6-5 and TRBJ1-1; perhaps TRBD1 as D (6 bases). The sample comprised peripheral blood. CDR3 sequence reads: CASSSLLIGGPSQAFF. CDR3 nucleotides: TGTGCCAGCAGTTCCTTACTGATCGGGGGGCCGAGTCAAGCTTTCTTT.